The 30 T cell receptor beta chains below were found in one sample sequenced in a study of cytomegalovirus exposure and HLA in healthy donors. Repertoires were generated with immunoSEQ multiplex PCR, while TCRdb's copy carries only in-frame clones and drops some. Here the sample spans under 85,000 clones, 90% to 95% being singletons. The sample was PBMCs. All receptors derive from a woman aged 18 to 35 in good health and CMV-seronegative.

The CDR3: CASSTGQNYEQYF. CDR3 coding DNA: TGTGCCAGTAGTACGGGACAAAACTACGAGCAGTACTTC. The chain uses TRBV19 and TRBJ2-7, with D possibly being TRBD1 (6 bases). The length of the CDR3 is 13 residues. Germline-derived CDR1 and CDR2 are LNHDA and SQIVND (reference sequence). V shed 4 bases and J shed 3 bases, with 10 bases lying between them.

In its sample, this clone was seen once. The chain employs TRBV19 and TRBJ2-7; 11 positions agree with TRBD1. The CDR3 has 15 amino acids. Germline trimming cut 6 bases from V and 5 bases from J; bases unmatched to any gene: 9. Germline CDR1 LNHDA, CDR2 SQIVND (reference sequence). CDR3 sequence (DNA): TGTGCCAGTAGCCTCCTCGGACAGGGGGCGGACGAGCAGTACTTC. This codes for CASSLLGQGADEQYF. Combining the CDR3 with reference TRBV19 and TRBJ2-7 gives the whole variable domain DGGITQSPKYLFRKEGQNVTLSCEQNLNHDAMYWYRQDPGQGLRLIYYSQIVNDFQKGDIAEGYSVSREKKESFPLTVTSAQKNPTAFYLCASSLLGQGADEQYFGPGTRLTVT.

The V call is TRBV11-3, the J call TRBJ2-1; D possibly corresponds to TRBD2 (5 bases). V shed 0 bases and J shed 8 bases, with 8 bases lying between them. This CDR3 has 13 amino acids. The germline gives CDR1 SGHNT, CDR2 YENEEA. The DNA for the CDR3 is TGTGCCAGCAGCTTAGATCTGCGGGATGAGCAGTTCTTC. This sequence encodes CASSLDLRDEQFF.

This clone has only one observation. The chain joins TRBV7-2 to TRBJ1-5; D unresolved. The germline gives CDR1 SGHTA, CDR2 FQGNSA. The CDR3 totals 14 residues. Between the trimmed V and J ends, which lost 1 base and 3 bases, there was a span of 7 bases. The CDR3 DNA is TGTGCCAGCAGCTTAGGGGGAGTCAATCAGCCCCAGCATTTT. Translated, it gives CASSLGGVNQPQHF.

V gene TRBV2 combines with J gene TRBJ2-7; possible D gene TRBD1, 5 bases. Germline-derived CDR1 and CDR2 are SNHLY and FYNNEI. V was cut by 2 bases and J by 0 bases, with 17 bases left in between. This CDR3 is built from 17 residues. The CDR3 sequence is CASSETFKTAASYEQYF. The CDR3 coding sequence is TGTGCCAGCAGTGAAACCTTTAAGACAGCTGCCTCCTACGAGCAGTACTTC.

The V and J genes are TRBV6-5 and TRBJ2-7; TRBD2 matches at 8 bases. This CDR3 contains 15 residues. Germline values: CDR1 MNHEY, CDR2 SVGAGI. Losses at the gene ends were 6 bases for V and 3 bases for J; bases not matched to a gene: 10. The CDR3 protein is CASSTDGLAYYEQYF. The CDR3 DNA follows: TGTGCCAGCAGCACCGATGGACTAGCCTACTACGAGCAGTACTTC.

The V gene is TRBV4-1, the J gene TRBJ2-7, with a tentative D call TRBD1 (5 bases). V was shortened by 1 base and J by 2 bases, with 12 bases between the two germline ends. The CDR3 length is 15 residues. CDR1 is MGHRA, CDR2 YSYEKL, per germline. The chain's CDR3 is CASSQVGLGPYEQYF. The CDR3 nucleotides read TGCGCCAGCAGCCAAGTGGGGCTGGGGCCCTACGAGCAGTACTTC.

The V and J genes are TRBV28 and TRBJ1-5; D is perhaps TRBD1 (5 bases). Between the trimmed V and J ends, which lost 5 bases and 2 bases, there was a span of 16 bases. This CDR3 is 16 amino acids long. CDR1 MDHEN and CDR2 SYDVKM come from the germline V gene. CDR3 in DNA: TGTGCCAGCAGTGTCGGCGGGGGGAGGGGCAATCAGCCCCAGCATTTT. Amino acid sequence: CASSVGGGRGNQPQHF.

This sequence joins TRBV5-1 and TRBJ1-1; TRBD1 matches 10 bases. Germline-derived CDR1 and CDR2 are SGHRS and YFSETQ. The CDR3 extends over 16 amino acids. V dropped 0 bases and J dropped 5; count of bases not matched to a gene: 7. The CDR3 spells CASSLGQGAGGTEAFF. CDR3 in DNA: TGCGCCAGCAGCTTGGGACAGGGGGCAGGAGGAACTGAAGCTTTCTTT.

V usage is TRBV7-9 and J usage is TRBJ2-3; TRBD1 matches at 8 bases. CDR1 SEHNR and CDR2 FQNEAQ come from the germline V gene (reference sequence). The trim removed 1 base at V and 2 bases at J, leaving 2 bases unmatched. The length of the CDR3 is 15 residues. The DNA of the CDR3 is TGTGCCAGCAGCTTAGGGACAGGGCACACAGATACGCAGTATTTT. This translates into CASSLGTGHTDTQYF. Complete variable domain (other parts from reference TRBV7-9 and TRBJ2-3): DTGVSQNPRHKITKRGQNVTFRCDPISEHNRLYWYRQTLGQGPEFLTYFQNEAQLEKSRLLSDRFSAERPKGSFSTLEIQRTEQGDSAMYLCASSLGTGHTDTQYFGPGTRLTVL.

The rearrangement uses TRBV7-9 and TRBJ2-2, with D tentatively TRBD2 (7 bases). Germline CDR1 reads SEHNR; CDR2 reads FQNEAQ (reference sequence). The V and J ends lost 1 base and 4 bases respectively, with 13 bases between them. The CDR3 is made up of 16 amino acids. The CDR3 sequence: CASSLVGGLRTGELFF. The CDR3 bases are TGTGCCAGCAGCTTAGTCGGGGGGCTGCGCACCGGGGAGCTGTTTTTT.

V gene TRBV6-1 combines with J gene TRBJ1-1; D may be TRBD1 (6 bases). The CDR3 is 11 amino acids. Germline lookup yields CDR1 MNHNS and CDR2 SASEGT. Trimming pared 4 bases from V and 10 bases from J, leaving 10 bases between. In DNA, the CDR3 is TGTGCCAGCAGTGCACAGGGCCGAGCTTTCTTT. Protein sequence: CASSAQGRAFF.

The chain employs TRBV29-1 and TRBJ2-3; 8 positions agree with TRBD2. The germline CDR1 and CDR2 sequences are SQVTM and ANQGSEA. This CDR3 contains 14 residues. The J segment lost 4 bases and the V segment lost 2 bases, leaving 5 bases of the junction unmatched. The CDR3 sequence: CSVELAGRADTQYF. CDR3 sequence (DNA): TGCAGCGTTGAACTAGCCGGGAGGGCAGATACGCAGTATTTT.

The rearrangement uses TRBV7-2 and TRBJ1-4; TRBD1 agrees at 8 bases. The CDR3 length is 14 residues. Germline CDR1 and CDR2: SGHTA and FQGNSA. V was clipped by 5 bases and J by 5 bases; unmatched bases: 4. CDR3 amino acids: CASSQQGGNEKLFF. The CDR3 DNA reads TGTGCCAGCAGCCAACAGGGGGGGAATGAAAAACTGTTTTTT.

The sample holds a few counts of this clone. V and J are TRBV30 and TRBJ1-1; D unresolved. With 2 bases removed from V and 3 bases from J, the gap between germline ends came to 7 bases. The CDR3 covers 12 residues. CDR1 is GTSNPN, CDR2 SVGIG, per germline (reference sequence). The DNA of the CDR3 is TGTGCCTGGAGTTTATCAGACACTGAAGCTTTCTTT. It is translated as CAWSLSDTEAFF.

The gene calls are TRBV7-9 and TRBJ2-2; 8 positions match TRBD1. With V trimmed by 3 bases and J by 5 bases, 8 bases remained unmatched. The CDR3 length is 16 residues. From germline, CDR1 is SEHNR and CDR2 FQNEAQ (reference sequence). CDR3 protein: CASSFPRTGRTGELFF. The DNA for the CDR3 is TGTGCCAGCAGCTTCCCTCGGACAGGGAGGACCGGGGAGCTGTTTTTT.

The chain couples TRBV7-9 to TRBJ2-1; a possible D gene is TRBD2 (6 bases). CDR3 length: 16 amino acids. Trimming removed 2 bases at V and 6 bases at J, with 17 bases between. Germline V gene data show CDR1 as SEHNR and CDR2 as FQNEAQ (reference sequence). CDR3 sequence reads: CASSLIWGEERNEQFF. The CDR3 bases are TGTGCCAGCAGCTTAATATGGGGGGAGGAGCGCAATGAGCAGTTCTTC.

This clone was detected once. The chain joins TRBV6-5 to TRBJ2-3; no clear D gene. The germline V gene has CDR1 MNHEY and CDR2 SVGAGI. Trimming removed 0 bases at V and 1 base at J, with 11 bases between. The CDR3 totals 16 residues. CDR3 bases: TGTGCCAGCAGTTACTCGATTCCTCCGGGCACAGATACGCAGTATTTT. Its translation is CASSYSIPPGTDTQYF.

The CDR3, as DNA: TGTGCCAGCAGCTTAGGTCCGGGAGAATTAGATGAAAAACTGTTTTTT. This translates into CASSLGPGELDEKLFF. The chain is built from TRBV7-8 and TRBJ1-4; D remains ambiguous. CDR3 length: 16 amino acids. Germline V gene sequence: CDR1 SGHVS, CDR2 FQNEAQ. V was cut by 1 base and J by 6 bases, with 15 bases left in between. The full variable domain, with the rest looked up from reference TRBV7-8 and TRBJ1-4, is GAGVSQSPRYKVAKRGQDVALRCDPISGHVSLFWYQQALGQGPEFLTYFQNEAQLDKSGLPSDRFFAERPEGSVSTLKIQRTQQEDSAVYLCASSLGPGELDEKLFFGSGTQLSVL.

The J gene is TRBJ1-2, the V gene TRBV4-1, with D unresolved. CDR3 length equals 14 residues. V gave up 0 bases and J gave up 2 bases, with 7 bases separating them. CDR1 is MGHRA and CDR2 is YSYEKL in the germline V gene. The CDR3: CASSQDTGNYGYTF. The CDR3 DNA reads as TGCGCCAGCAGCCAAGATACGGGGAACTATGGCTACACCTTC.

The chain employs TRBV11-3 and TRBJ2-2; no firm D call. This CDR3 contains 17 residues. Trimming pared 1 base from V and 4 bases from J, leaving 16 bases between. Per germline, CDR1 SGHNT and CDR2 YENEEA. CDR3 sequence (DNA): TGTGCCAGCAGCTTAGCCCCTTGGCTAGAGAGCACCGGGGAGCTGTTTTTT. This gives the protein CASSLAPWLESTGELFF.

The CDR3 coding sequence is TGTGCCAGCAGTGAAGCTGGCGCCCGGGCCGGGGAGCTGTTTTTT. Its protein is CASSEAGARAGELFF. V and J are TRBV2 and TRBJ2-2; no definite D call. This CDR3 has 15 residues. Trimming shortened V by 0 bases and J by 6 bases, and 11 bases separated the two germline ends. Germline assignment: CDR1 SNHLY and CDR2 FYNNEI.

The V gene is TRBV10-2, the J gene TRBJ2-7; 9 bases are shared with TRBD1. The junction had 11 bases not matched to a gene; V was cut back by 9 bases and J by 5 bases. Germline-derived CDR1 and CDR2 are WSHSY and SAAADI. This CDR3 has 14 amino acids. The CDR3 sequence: CASSQTGGYDEQYF. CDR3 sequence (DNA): TGCGCCAGTTCACAGACAGGGGGATACGACGAGCAGTACTTC.

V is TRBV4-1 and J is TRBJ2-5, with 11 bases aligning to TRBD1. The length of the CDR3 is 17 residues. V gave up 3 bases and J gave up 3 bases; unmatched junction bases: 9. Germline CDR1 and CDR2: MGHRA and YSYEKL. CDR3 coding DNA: TGCGCCAGCAGCCAGGGCAGGACAGGGGGCTTGGAAGAGACCCAGTACTTC. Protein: CASSQGRTGGLEETQYF.

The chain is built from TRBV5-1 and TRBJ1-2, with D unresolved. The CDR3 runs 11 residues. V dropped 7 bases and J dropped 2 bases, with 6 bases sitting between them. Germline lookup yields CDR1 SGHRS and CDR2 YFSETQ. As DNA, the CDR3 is TGCGCCAGCGGACTCAACTATGGCTACACCTTC. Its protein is CASGLNYGYTF.

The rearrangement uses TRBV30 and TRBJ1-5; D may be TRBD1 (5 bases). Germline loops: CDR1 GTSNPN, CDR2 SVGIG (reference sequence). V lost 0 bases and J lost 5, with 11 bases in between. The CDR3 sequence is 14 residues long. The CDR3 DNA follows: TGTGCCTGGAGTGTACGCTGGGGGGATCAGCCCCAGCATTTT. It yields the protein CAWSVRWGDQPQHF.

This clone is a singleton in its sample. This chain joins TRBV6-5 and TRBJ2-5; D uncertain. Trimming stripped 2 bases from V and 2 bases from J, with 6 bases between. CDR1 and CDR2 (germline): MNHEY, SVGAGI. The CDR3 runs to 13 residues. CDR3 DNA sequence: TGTGCCAGCAGTTACCAGGAACAAGAGACCCAGTACTTC. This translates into CASSYQEQETQYF.

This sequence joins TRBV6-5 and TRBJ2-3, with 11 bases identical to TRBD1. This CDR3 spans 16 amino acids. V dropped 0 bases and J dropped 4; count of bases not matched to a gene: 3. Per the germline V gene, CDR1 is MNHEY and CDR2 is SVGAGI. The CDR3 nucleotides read TGTGCCAGCAGTTACTCGGACAGGGGGCCGTCAGATACGCAGTATTTT. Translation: CASSYSDRGPSDTQYF.

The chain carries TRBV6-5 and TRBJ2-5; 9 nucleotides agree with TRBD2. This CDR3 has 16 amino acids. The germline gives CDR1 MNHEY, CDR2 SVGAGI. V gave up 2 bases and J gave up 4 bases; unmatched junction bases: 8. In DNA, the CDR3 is TGTGCCAGCAGTTACGGGAAGCGGGGGGTAGGAGAGACCCAGTACTTC. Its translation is CASSYGKRGVGETQYF.

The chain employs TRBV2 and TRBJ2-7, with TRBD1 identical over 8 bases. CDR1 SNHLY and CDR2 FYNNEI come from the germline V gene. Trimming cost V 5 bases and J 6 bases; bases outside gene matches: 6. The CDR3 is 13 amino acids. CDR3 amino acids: CASSTTGGSEQYF. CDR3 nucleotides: TGTGCCAGCAGTACTACAGGGGGATCCGAGCAGTACTTC.